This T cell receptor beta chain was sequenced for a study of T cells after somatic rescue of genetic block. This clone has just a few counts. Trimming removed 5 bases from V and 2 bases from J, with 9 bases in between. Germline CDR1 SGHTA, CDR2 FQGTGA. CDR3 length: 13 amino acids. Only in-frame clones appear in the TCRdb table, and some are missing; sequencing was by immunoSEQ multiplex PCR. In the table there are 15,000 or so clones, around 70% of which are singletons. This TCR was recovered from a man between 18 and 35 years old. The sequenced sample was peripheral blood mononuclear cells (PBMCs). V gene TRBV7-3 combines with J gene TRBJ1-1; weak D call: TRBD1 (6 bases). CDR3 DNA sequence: TGTGCCAGCAGCACACAGGGAAACACTGAAGCTTTCTTT. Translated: CASSTQGNTEAFF.